These 5 T cell receptor beta chains were all obtained from the same sample, sequenced in a study of T cell responses to AZD1222 COVID-19 vaccine. Produced via immunoSEQ multiplex PCR; TCRdb's table is partial and in-frame only. The sample includes about 160,000 clones, around 92% seen only once; the top ten take about 4.6%. The input for sequencing was peripheral blood, taken on day 0 of MenACWY control vaccination. All receptors come from an adult in good health.

The chain has TRBV5-4 and TRBJ1-2; D is undetermined. This CDR3 spans 14 amino acids. Germline V lookup: CDR1 SGHNT, CDR2 YYREEE (reference sequence). Trimming removed 4 bases from V and 2 bases from J, with 12 bases in between. CDR3 coding DNA: TGTGCCAGCAGCCCCGAGCGGGTAAACTATGGCTACACCTTC. Translating it yields CASSPERVNYGYTF.

The gene calls are TRBV5-1 and TRBJ1-1; 9 bases line up with TRBD1. CDR3 length equals 15 residues. Germline assignment: CDR1 SGHRS and CDR2 YFSETQ. V was pared by 7 bases and J by 1 base, with 8 bases of the junction left unmatched. CDR3 sequence: CASGTGGASNTEAFF. As DNA, the CDR3 is TGCGCCAGCGGAACAGGGGGCGCTTCGAACACTGAAGCTTTCTTT.

This chain uses TRBV12-5 with TRBJ2-3; 7 bases agree with TRBD1. The CDR3 consists of 14 residues. Germline V CDR1 and CDR2: LGHNT, FRNRAP. Losses at the gene ends were 5 bases for V and 6 bases for J; bases not matched to a gene: 8. The CDR3 DNA sequence: TGTGCTAGTGGTCCCGGGACAGCCGCGGATACGCAGTATTTT. The encoded protein is CASGPGTAADTQYF.

CDR3 region: CASSLLMTGSSEQYF. The CDR3 DNA reads as TGCGCCAGCAGCTTGCTGATGACAGGGAGCTCCGAGCAGTACTTC. V usage is TRBV5-1 and J usage is TRBJ2-7; TRBD1 matches 7 bases. Germline trimming cut 1 base from V and 6 bases from J; bases unmatched to any gene: 10. Germline V gene data show CDR1 as SGHRS and CDR2 as YFSETQ. CDR3 length: 15 residues.

This clone was recorded once. This chain joins TRBV6-5 and TRBJ2-7; TRBD1 aligns across 7 bases. The CDR3 loop spans 13 amino acids. Germline V gene lookup returns CDR1 MNHEY and CDR2 SVGAGI. Unmatched junction bases numbered 5, after V lost 7 bases and J lost 2 bases. CDR3 bases: TGTGCCAGCAACAGGGGAAATGCCTACGAGCAGTACTTC. This sequence encodes CASNRGNAYEQYF.